This record looks at one TCR beta chain sequence and its context. Its target is not known. CDR1 is SGHKS, CDR2 YYEKEE, per germline (reference sequence). This CDR3 comprises 14 residues. V lost 1 base and J 4 bases, leaving 10 bases between the germline ends. These data belong to a study of T cell responses to AZD1222 COVID-19 vaccine. Study-wide background: Whether given at about 4 or about 12 weeks, second doses were pooled.

The study, taken as a whole, reports: Donors were chiefly white British, with a greater number of females, and clonal diversity was perhaps underestimated.

Measured with immunoSEQ multiplex PCR; TCRdb has only the in-frame clones, and not every one. The data contain around 200,000 clones, 70% to 90% of them singletons. Source: peripheral blood, taken on day 0 of AZD1222 vaccination. This TCR was recovered from an adult in good health. The chain couples TRBV5-5 to TRBJ2-3, with D unresolved. CDR3 sequence: CASSLSSGPDTQYF. DNA of the CDR3: TGTGCCAGCAGCTTGAGCTCTGGTCCAGATACGCAGTATTTT.